The 17 T cell receptor beta chains below all came from one sample that was sequenced in a study of low-dose radiotherapy and immunotherapy resistance in tumors. Primers used for first-strand cDNA, a TRAV- and TRBV-specific set, covered both alpha and beta chains. Amplification, which lasted approximately 19 PCR cycles, used a constant-region primer and V-primer adapter to amplify TCRs. TCRdb used MiXCR to reprocess the reads, holding one entry per CDR3 protein. The table records tens of thousands of distinct CDR3 sequences, roughly a sixth of them present only once. Time point meaning: before trial treatment. The sample was PBMCs, taken before treatment. The receptor source for this set is a male donor with prostate cancer.

At least ten counts were recorded for this clonotype. The V call is TRBV5-1, the J call TRBJ2-3; D may be TRBD2 (6 bases). V was trimmed by 4 bases and J by 10 bases, leaving 16 bases between them. Germline CDR1 is SGHRS and CDR2 is YFSETQ. The CDR3 is 13 amino acids. The CDR3 coding sequence is TGCGCCAGCAGCCTCAGGACCGGGACTTCGCAGTATTTT. Translated: CASSLRTGTSQYF.

There are many counts of this clonotype. The V call is TRBV5-6, the J call TRBJ2-7, with D possibly TRBD1 on 5 matching bases. The V end lost 5 bases, the J end lost 3 bases, and 9 bases lay between the germline ends. Per the germline V gene, CDR1 is SGHDT and CDR2 is YYEEEE. The CDR3 has 12 residues. The CDR3 DNA follows: TGTGCCAGCAGTAGAGACAGCTACGAGCAGTACTTC. Its translation is CASSRDSYEQYF. Full variable domain (outside the CDR3, taken from reference TRBV5-6 and TRBJ2-7): DAGVTQSPTHLIKTRGQQVTLRCSPKSGHDTVSWYQQALGQGPQFIFQYYEEEERQRGNFPDRFSGHQFPNYSSELNVNALLLGDSALYLCASSRDSYEQYFGPGTRLTVT.

This clonotype was seen repeatedly, ten times or more. This sequence joins TRBV20-1 and TRBJ2-1; 9 nucleotides line up with TRBD2. After removal of 3 bases from V and 9 bases from J, the junction contained 3 bases not matched to a gene. The CDR3 loop spans 12 amino acids. CDR1 DFQATT and CDR2 SNEGSKA come from the germline V gene (reference sequence). The CDR3 reads CSARVTSGEQFF. The CDR3 nucleotides are TGCAGTGCTAGGGTGACTAGCGGTGAGCAGTTCTTC.

This clonotype was seen ten or more times. The CDR3 region is CASSGALRGETQYF. In nucleotides, the CDR3 is TGTGCCAGTAGTGGAGCCTTGAGAGGGGAGACCCAGTACTTC. This chain joins TRBV19 and TRBJ2-5; TRBD2 is a possible D gene (5 bases). The CDR3 sequence is 14 residues long. Trimming cost V 5 bases and J 5 bases, with 15 bases left between them. In germline, CDR1 is LNHDA, CDR2 SQIVND (reference sequence).

This clonotype was recorded many times. The rearrangement uses TRBV12-3 or TRBV12-4 and TRBJ2-3, with 7 bases identical to TRBD1. The V and J ends lost 5 bases and 0 bases, in that order; junction bases with no gene match: 8. The CDR3 sequence is 16 residues long. The CDR3 coding sequence is TGTGCCAGCAGTCCCGACAGGGATGGGAGCACAGATACGCAGTATTTT. Translation gives CASSPDRDGSTDTQYF.

This clonotype was detected many times. This rearrangement joins TRBV5-1 to TRBJ2-1; 12 nucleotides agree with TRBD2. Germline V CDR1 and CDR2: SGHRS, YFSETQ. CDR3 length: 14 amino acids. V lost 9 bases and J lost 6; bases outside the gene matches: 7. The CDR3: CATQRTSGVNEQFF. DNA of the CDR3: TGCGCCACCCAGAGGACTAGCGGGGTCAATGAGCAGTTCTTC.

This clonotype was recorded at least ten times. This chain links TRBV7-9 with TRBJ2-1; 9 bases match TRBD2. Germline V gene sequence: CDR1 SEHNR, CDR2 FQNEAQ (reference sequence). J was trimmed by 5 bases and V by 5 bases; bases with no gene match: 7. The CDR3 has 15 residues. The CDR3 loop is CASSQLAGQDNEQFF. The CDR3 nucleotides read TGTGCCAGCAGCCAACTAGCGGGTCAAGACAATGAGCAGTTCTTC.

This clonotype showed up many times. This sequence joins TRBV6-2 or TRBV6-3 and TRBJ2-5; 12 bases fit TRBD2. J gave up 7 bases and V 5 bases, and 11 bases lay outside the gene matches. This CDR3 contains 16 residues. Germline V lookup: CDR1 MNHEY, CDR2 SVGEGT. The DNA for the CDR3 is TGTGCCAGCAGTCAAACTAGCGGGGGGCCAGGGGGGACCCAGTACTTC. It yields the protein CASSQTSGGPGGTQYF.

This chain uses TRBV5-4 with TRBJ2-4; D may correspond to TRBD1 or TRBD2 (5 bases each). The CDR3 covers 15 residues. Trimming took 1 base from V and 0 from J, leaving 8 bases between them. Germline V gene lookup returns CDR1 SGHNT and CDR2 YYREEE (reference sequence). The CDR3 protein is CASSLSGTAKNIQYF. The CDR3 region has the DNA TGTGCCAGCAGCTTGTCGGGGACAGCCAAAAACATTCAGTACTTC. The full variable domain, in which reference TRBV5-4 and TRBJ2-4 provide the parts outside the CDR3, is ETGVTQSPTHLIKTRGQQVTLRCSSQSGHNTVSWYQQALGQGPQFIFQYYREEENGRGNFPPRFSGLQFPNYSSELNVNALELDDSALYLCASSLSGTAKNIQYFGAGTRLSVL.

In its sample, this clonotype was seen many times. The J gene is TRBJ2-1, the V gene TRBV20-1; tentatively, D is TRBD1 (8 bases). The CDR3 extends over 13 amino acids. Per the germline V gene, CDR1 is DFQATT and CDR2 is SNEGSKA (reference sequence). CDR3 residues: CSEAGQVNNEQFF. DNA of the CDR3: TGCAGCGAAGCGGGACAGGTTAACAATGAGCAGTTCTTC.

The sample holds many counts of this clonotype. V is TRBV3-1 and J is TRBJ2-2; D is unclear. V was shortened by 5 bases and J by 5 bases, with 12 bases between the two germline ends. CDR3 length: 14 residues. Germline lookup yields CDR1 LGHDT and CDR2 YNNKEL (reference sequence). As DNA, the CDR3 is TGTGCCAGCAGCGGGGTAGTCGGGACCGGGGAGCTGTTTTTT. Translated, it gives CASSGVVGTGELFF.

The table lists this clonotype with many counts. The chain combines TRBV19 with TRBJ1-4; D not resolved. The CDR3 is 15 residues long. Trimming took off 5 bases at V and 7 bases at J, with 17 bases between the two ends. The germline V gene encodes CDR1 LNHDA and CDR2 SQIVND (reference sequence). This chain's CDR3 is CASSRSRQPTEKLFF. The CDR3 DNA reads TGTGCCAGTAGTCGTTCTCGGCAGCCCACTGAAAAACTGTTTTTT.

In the case of this clonotype: With a far larger clone one base away, a read error is the likely cause. The V and J genes are TRBV29-1 and TRBJ2-1; 7 nucleotides line up with TRBD1. Germline CDR1 is SQVTM and CDR2 is ANQGSEA. The CDR3 is made up of 13 amino acids. V dropped 4 bases and J dropped 10; count of bases not matched to a gene: 10. In DNA, the CDR3 is TGCAGCGTTGGATGGCAGGGGGAAAACGAGCAGTTCTTC. This gives the protein CSVGWQGENEQFF.

This clonotype was seen repeatedly, ten times or more. The chain uses TRBV10-3 and TRBJ1-2; 7 nucleotides line up with TRBD1. With V trimmed by 6 bases and J by 8 bases, 9 bases remained unmatched. Germline V gene sequence: CDR1 ENHRY, CDR2 SYGVKD. This CDR3 has 13 residues. CDR3 in amino acids: CAIRAEGQQGYTF. The CDR3 coding sequence is TGTGCCATCAGGGCCGAGGGACAGCAAGGCTACACCTTC.

This clonotype was picked up many times. V and J are TRBV4-1 and TRBJ2-5, with D maybe TRBD2 (5 bases). The CDR3 covers 14 residues. CDR1 is MGHRA, CDR2 YSYEKL, per germline. The V and J ends lost 3 bases and 10 bases respectively, with 18 bases between them. The CDR3 loop reads CASSHFELSGGQYF. DNA of the CDR3: TGCGCCAGCAGCCACTTCGAACTTAGTGGAGGCCAGTACTTC.

This clonotype was observed many times. The chain couples TRBV4-1 to TRBJ2-6; D might be TRBD2 (5 bases). From germline, CDR1 is MGHRA and CDR2 YSYEKL. CDR3 length equals 16 residues. V shed 1 base and J shed 4 bases, with 11 bases lying between them. The CDR3 spells CASSQGRTRGANVLTF. In nucleotides, the CDR3 is TGCGCCAGCAGCCAAGGGCGGACTCGGGGGGCCAACGTCCTGACTTTC.

The V call is TRBV9, the J call TRBJ2-5, with a possible D match to TRBD2 (7 bases). CDR1 and CDR2 from the germline V gene are SGDLS and YYNGEE. The CDR3 loop spans 12 amino acids. Trimming shortened V by 3 bases and J by 5 bases, and 8 bases separated the two germline ends. The chain's CDR3 is CASSEGGETQYF. The CDR3 coding sequence is TGTGCCAGCAGCGAGGGGGGGGAGACCCAGTACTTC.